The clone carrying this T cell receptor (beta chain) has a single count. V gave up 3 bases and J gave up 3 bases, with 11 bases separating them. CDR1 is DFQATT and CDR2 is SNEGSKA in the germline V gene (reference sequence). The CDR3 consists of 13 residues. Reverse transcription used roughly 0.5 to 1 ug RNA and random hexamers. Coverage of TCR beta CDR3 amplification by immunoSEQ multiplex PCR extended to 54 Vbeta and 13 Jbeta. TCRdb processed the immunoSEQ multiplex PCR reads anew with MiXCR; each CDR3 protein has one entry. The sample lists tens of thousands of distinct CDR3 sequences; 90% to 97% were seen once. The data were taken from a study of CD8 T cells in Susac syndrome.

This sequence originates from a human donor with Susac syndrome. The sample was CD8+ T cells from PBMCs. The V and J genes are TRBV20-1 and TRBJ2-5; D is unclear. CDR3 nucleotides: TGCAGTGCTAGCGGGTCGCTAGAAGAGACCCAGTACTTC. Translated: CSASGSLEETQYF.